This T cell receptor (beta chain) was captured in a study of blood T cell repertoires in COVID-19. Study context: Sample material is recorded as cDNA or gDNA derived from T cells, B-cell-depleted T cells, or PBMCs.

As processed by the authors: Counts of nucleated cells, estimated from reference gene primer amplification, were obtained. Clones were read by immunoSEQ multiplex PCR, and TCRdb kept only the in-frame ones, dropping some. That table is the source of V, J and clone size, and D and trimming were worked out from the DNA. Of roughly 160,000 clones listed, 84% were seen once; the top ten hold roughly 12%. The participants were between roughly 18 and 89 years old and came from some 23 US areas. This CDR3 is 14 amino acids long. V shed 1 base, J shed 5 bases, and the junction held 4 bases outside the gene matches. The germline CDR1 and CDR2 sequences are SGHDN and FVKESK.

The receptor was isolated from a man aged 45-60 years who had recovered from COVID-19. Specimen: PBMCs or T cells enriched from blood (not recorded which). V gene TRBV14 combines with J gene TRBJ2-5; 7 bases line up with TRBD2. CDR3 amino acids: CASSQARGGETQYF. CDR3 DNA sequence: TGTGCCAGCAGCCAAGCTCGGGGAGGGGAGACCCAGTACTTC.